The clone carrying this TCR beta chain was seen at least ten times. Its matching antigen is unknown. V lost 0 bases and J 1 base, leaving 9 bases between the germline ends. The CDR3 is made up of 14 amino acids. Germline CDR1 and CDR2: DFQATT and SNEGSKA (reference sequence). These data belong to a study of T-cell reconstitution after alpha-beta-depleted transplantation in children. General study findings and limits: At day 60, the high TCRbeta diversity found in some patients originated from recipient T cells and thymic progenitors that had survived.

Construction of the TCRbeta library involved unique molecular identifiers. Each CDR3 protein is one row after TCRdb ran MiXCR on the PCR reads. The top ten clones hold roughly 15% of a sample with about 97,000 distinct CDR3 sequences, 6% to 9% of them seen once. The chain combines TRBV20-1 with TRBJ1-1; D is unresolved. The source material was PBMCs, sampled before TCRalphabeta/CD19-depleted stem cell transplant. The TCR comes from a boy aged 2 to 9 with acute lymphoblastic leukemia, due to receive a stem cell transplant. The CDR3: CSARDGSRNTEAFF. The CDR3 DNA reads TGCAGTGCTAGAGATGGATCGCGGAACACTGAAGCTTTCTTT.